This T cell receptor (beta chain) emerged from a study of T cells after somatic rescue of genetic block. Data came from immunoSEQ multiplex PCR; TCRdb stores just in-frame clones and leaves some out. This sample yields tens of thousands of clones, of which approximately 90% are seen a single time; roughly 1.5% belongs to the top ten. This TCR came from a young woman. Sequenced sample: peripheral blood mononuclear cells (PBMCs).

CDR3 protein: CASSFGQFSYGYTF. In nucleotides, the CDR3 is TGTGCCAGCAGTTTTGGACAGTTCTCCTATGGCTACACCTTC. The chain joins TRBV28 to TRBJ1-2, with a possible D match to TRBD1 (6 bases). V lost 3 bases and J lost 4, with 12 bases in between. Germline V gene data show CDR1 as MDHEN and CDR2 as SYDVKM. The CDR3 length is 14 residues.